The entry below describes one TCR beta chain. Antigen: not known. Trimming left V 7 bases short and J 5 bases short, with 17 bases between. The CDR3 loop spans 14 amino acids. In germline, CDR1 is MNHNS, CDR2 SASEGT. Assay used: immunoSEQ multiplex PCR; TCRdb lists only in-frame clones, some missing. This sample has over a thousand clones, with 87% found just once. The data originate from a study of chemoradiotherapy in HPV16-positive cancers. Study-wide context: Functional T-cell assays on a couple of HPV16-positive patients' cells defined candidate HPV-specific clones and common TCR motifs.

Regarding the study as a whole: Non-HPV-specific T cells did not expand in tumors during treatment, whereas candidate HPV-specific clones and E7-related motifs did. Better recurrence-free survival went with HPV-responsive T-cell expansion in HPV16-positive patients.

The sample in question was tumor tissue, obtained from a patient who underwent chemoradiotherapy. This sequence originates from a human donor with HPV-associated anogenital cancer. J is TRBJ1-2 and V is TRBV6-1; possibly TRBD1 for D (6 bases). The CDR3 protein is CASTAGAAGYGYTF. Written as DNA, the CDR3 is TGTGCCAGCACCGCAGGGGCGGCTGGGTATGGCTACACCTTC.